What follows are 17 T cell receptor beta chains derived from one specimen sequenced in a study of T cell responses to AZD1222 COVID-19 vaccine. Produced via immunoSEQ multiplex PCR; TCRdb's table is partial and in-frame only. The sample includes some 130,000 clones, 75% to 90% of them seen just once. Material: peripheral blood, obtained on day 0 of AZD1222 vaccination. The receptors derive from an adult in good health.

This chain connects TRBV3-1 (or the pseudogene TRBV3-2) to TRBJ1-1; TRBD1 agrees at 7 bases. CDR3 length: 14 residues. CDR1 is LGHDT, CDR2 YNNKEL, per germline (reference sequence). Trimming removed 7 bases from V and 4 bases from J; junction bases left unmatched: 9. Written as DNA, the CDR3 is TGTGCCAGCAACGACAGGGACTCAGGCACTGAAGCTTTCTTT. As protein: CASNDRDSGTEAFF.

The rearrangement links TRBV28 to TRBJ1-5; possible D gene TRBD1, 5 bases. CDR3 length equals 13 residues. CDR1 MDHEN and CDR2 SYDVKM come from the germline V gene. Trimming shortened V by 7 bases and J by 9 bases, and 16 bases separated the two germline ends. The CDR3 sequence: CASIQGSSGPQHF. The CDR3 DNA reads TGTGCCAGCATCCAGGGTTCCTCGGGGCCCCAGCATTTT.

This chain connects TRBV7-2 to TRBJ1-6, with 7 bases fitting TRBD1. Germline V CDR1 and CDR2: SGHTA, FQGNSA. With V trimmed by 4 bases and J by 5 bases, 5 bases remained unmatched. The CDR3 totals 15 residues. DNA for the CDR3: TGTGCCAGCAGCTCCGACAGGGCGGATAATTCACCCCTCCACTTT. Protein: CASSSDRADNSPLHF.

The chain has TRBV7-9 and TRBJ2-2, with no clear D. CDR1 and CDR2 (germline): SEHNR, FQNEAQ (reference sequence). Between the trimmed V and J ends, which lost 5 bases and 5 bases, there was a span of 12 bases. The CDR3 has 14 amino acids. In DNA form, the CDR3 reads TGTGCCAGCAGCGGCGAGTTGGGGACCGGGGAGCTGTTTTTT. It encodes CASSGELGTGELFF. Variable domain in full (rest from reference TRBV7-9 and TRBJ2-2): DTGVSQNPRHKITKRGQNVTFRCDPISEHNRLYWYRQTLGQGPEFLTYFQNEAQLEKSRLLSDRFSAERPKGSFSTLEIQRTEQGDSAMYLCASSGELGTGELFFGEGSRLTVL.

CDR3 nucleotide sequence: TGTGCCAGCAGTTTTTTCTACGAGCAGTACTTC. The encoded protein is CASSFFYEQYF. The gene calls are TRBV5-8 and TRBJ2-7, with D unclear. The V and J ends lost 5 bases and 3 bases respectively, with 6 bases between them. Germline V gene data show CDR1 as SGHTS and CDR2 as YDEGEE. The CDR3 extends over 11 amino acids. The full variable domain, its missing parts supplied by reference TRBV5-8 and TRBJ2-7, is EAGVTQSPTHLIKTRGQQATLRCSPISGHTSVYWYQQALGLGLQFLLWYDEGEERNRGNFPPRFSGRQFPNYSSELNVNALELEDSALYLCASSFFYEQYFGPGTRLTVT.

The genes are TRBV30 and TRBJ2-3, with 7 nucleotides matching TRBD2. The J segment lost 1 base and the V segment lost 5 bases, leaving 6 bases of the junction unmatched. This CDR3 contains 14 residues. Germline V gene sequence: CDR1 GTSNPN, CDR2 SVGIG (reference sequence). The CDR3 here is CAWVPRGGTDTQYF. In DNA form, the CDR3 reads TGTGCCTGGGTTCCCCGGGGGGGCACAGATACGCAGTATTTT.

V and J are TRBV7-2 and TRBJ2-1; TRBD2 is a possible D gene (6 bases). V was shortened by 3 bases and J by 12 bases, with 15 bases between the two germline ends. The CDR3 is 13 amino acids. Germline V lookup: CDR1 SGHTA, CDR2 FQGNSA. The CDR3 DNA reads TGTGCCAGCAGCTTCGGACCGGGGGTCGGGCAGTTCTTC. As protein: CASSFGPGVGQFF.

This chain links TRBV4-3 with TRBJ2-7, with D possibly TRBD1 on 5 matching bases. This CDR3 contains 14 residues. CDR1 and CDR2 (germline): LGHNA, YSLEER. The germline V and J ends were trimmed by 4 bases and 2 bases, with 12 bases remaining between them. CDR3 amino acids: CASSPGKGTYEQYF. CDR3 bases: TGCGCCAGCAGCCCCGGTAAGGGGACCTACGAGCAGTACTTC.

The chain carries TRBV5-6 and TRBJ2-1, with D tentatively TRBD1 (5 bases). CDR3 size: 13 residues. CDR1 and CDR2 (germline): SGHDT, YYEEEE. The V end lost 4 bases, the J end lost 4 bases, and 9 bases lay between the germline ends. In nucleotides, the CDR3 is TGTGCCAGCAGCAAAGGGGCTTACAATGAGCAGTTCTTC. Translation: CASSKGAYNEQFF.

The table lists this clone with a count of one. The chain is built from TRBV29-1 and TRBJ2-3; 7 nucleotides line up with TRBD1. Per the germline V gene, CDR1 is SQVTM and CDR2 is ANQGSEA. Unmatched junction bases numbered 3, after V lost 1 base and J lost 5 bases. The CDR3 sequence is 13 residues long. CDR3 DNA sequence: TGCAGCGTTGAAGGGCAGGGGGAAGATACGCAGTATTTT. It is translated as CSVEGQGEDTQYF.

The chain couples TRBV5-1 to TRBJ2-1; D is possibly TRBD2 (8 bases). Trimming removed 1 base at V and 1 base at J, with 18 bases between. The CDR3 length is 18 residues. Germline loops: CDR1 SGHRS, CDR2 YFSETQ. The CDR3 nucleotides are TGCGCCAGCAGCTTGAGGGGGCTAGCGGGCCCTTCCTACAATGAGCAGTTCTTC. This encodes CASSLRGLAGPSYNEQFF.

The J gene is TRBJ1-1, the V gene TRBV11-2; TRBD1 aligns across 12 bases. Germline trimming cut 4 bases from V and 7 bases from J; bases unmatched to any gene: 7. The germline V gene encodes CDR1 SGHAT and CDR2 FQNNGV. The CDR3 contains 15 residues. CDR3 sequence: CASSSLGQGASEAFF. Written as DNA, the CDR3 is TGTGCCAGCAGCTCGTTGGGACAGGGGGCCAGTGAAGCTTTCTTT.

The chain uses TRBV15 and TRBJ1-2; 8 nucleotides align to TRBD1. Trimming took 0 bases from V and 7 from J; bases not matched to a gene: 7. Germline lookup yields CDR1 LNHNV and CDR2 YYDKDF (reference sequence). The length of the CDR3 is 15 residues. Written as DNA, the CDR3 is TGTGCCACCAGCAGAGATCGGGCAGGGGGCGTTGGCTACACCTTC. This translates into CATSRDRAGGVGYTF.

The rearrangement uses TRBV12-3 or TRBV12-4 and TRBJ2-1; tentatively, D is TRBD1 or TRBD2 (5 bases each). The ends were cut back, 3 bases at V and 9 bases at J, with 9 bases in the middle. The CDR3 extends over 12 amino acids. The CDR3 DNA sequence: TGTGCCAGCAGTTTGATGAGGGGTGAGCAGTTCTTC. Protein product: CASSLMRGEQFF.

This chain connects TRBV19 to TRBJ1-5; D gene ambiguous. CDR3 length: 13 amino acids. Trimming removed 1 base at V and 6 bases at J, with 7 bases between. The V gene's germline CDR1 is LNHDA and CDR2 SQIVND (reference sequence). DNA of the CDR3: TGTGCCAGTAGTATAGTGGCGGGTCAGCCCCAGCATTTT. It specifies CASSIVAGQPQHF. Variable domain in full (rest from reference TRBV19 and TRBJ1-5): DGGITQSPKYLFRKEGQNVTLSCEQNLNHDAMYWYRQDPGQGLRLIYYSQIVNDFQKGDIAEGYSVSREKKESFPLTVTSAQKNPTAFYLCASSIVAGQPQHFGDGTRLSIL.

This clone showed up just once. This chain uses TRBV6-6 with TRBJ2-7; D not certain. Per germline, CDR1 MNHNY and CDR2 SVGAGI (reference sequence). V dropped 0 bases and J dropped 0 bases, with 6 bases sitting between them. The CDR3 is made up of 14 amino acids. The CDR3, as DNA: TGTGCCAGCAGTTACTCAGACGGCTCCTACGAGCAGTACTTC. It is translated as CASSYSDGSYEQYF.

The genes are TRBV29-1 and TRBJ1-4; D not certain. This CDR3 has 14 residues. Germline CDR1 and CDR2: SQVTM and ANQGSEA. Trimming removed 7 bases at V and 2 bases at J, with 14 bases between. CDR3 coding DNA: TGCAGCGCCGGTTCGAGTGGGACTAATGAAAAACTGTTTTTT. Translation gives CSAGSSGTNEKLFF.